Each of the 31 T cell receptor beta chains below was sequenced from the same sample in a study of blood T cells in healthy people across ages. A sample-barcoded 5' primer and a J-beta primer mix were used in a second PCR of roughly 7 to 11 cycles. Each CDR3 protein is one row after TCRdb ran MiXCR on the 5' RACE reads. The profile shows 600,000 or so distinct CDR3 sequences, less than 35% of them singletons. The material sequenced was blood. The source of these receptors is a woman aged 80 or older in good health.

The CDR3 sequence: CASSLTPPGLGDTDTQYF. The CDR3 DNA is TGTGCCAGCAGCTTAACCCCGCCGGGACTAGGGGACACAGATACGCAGTATTTT. The genes are TRBV7-9 and TRBJ2-3, with 8 positions matching TRBD2. The germline CDR1 and CDR2 sequences are SEHNR and FQNEAQ (reference sequence). J lost 2 bases, V lost 2 bases, and 12 bases had no gene match. This CDR3 has 18 residues.

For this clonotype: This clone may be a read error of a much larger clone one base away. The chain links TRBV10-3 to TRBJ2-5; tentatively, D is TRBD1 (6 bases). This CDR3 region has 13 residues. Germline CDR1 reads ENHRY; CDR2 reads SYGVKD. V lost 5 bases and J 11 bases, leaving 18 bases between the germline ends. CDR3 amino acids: CAISTGTSNEQYF. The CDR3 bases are TGTGCCATCAGTACCGGGACAAGCAATGAGCAGTACTTC.

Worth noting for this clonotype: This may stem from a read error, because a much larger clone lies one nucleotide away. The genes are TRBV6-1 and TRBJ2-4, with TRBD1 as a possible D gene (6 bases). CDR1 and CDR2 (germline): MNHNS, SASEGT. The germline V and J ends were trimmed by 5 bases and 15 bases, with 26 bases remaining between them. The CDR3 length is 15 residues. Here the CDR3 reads CASSPRRGTSYERYF. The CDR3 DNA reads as TGTGCCAGCAGTCCCCGCAGGGGAACCTCCTACGAGCGGTACTTC.

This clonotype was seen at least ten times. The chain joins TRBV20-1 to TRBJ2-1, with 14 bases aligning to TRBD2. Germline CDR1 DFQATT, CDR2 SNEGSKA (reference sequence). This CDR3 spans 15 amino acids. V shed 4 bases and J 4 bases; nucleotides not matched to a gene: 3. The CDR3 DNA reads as TGCAGTGCTAAGGGACTAGCGGGGGAATACAATGAGCAGTTCTTC. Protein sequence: CSAKGLAGEYNEQFF.

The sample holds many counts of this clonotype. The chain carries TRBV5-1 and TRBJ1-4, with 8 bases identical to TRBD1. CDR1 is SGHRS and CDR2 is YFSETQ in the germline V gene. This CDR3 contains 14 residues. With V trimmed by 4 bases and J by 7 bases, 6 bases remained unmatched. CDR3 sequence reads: CASSPDREGEKLFF. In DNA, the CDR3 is TGCGCCAGCAGCCCGGACAGGGAGGGTGAAAAACTGTTTTTT.

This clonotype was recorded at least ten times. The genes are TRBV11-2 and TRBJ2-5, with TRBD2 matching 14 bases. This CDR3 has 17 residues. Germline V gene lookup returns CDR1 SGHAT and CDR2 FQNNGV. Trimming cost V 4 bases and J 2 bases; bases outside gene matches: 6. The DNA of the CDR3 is TGTGCCAGCAGCTCTGGGACTAGCGGGGGACGTCAAGAGACCCAGTACTTC. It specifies CASSSGTSGGRQETQYF.

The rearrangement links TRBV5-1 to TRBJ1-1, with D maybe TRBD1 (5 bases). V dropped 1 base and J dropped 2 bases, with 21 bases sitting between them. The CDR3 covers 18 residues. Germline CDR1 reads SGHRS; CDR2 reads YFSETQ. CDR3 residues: CASSLTQGLNPGNTEAFF. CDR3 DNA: TGCGCCAGCAGCTTGACCCAGGGACTAAACCCTGGCAACACTGAAGCTTTCTTT.

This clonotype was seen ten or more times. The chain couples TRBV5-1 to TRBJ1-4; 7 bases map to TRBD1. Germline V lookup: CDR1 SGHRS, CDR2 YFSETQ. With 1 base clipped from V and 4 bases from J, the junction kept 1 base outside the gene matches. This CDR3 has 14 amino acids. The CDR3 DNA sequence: TGCGCCAGCAGCTTGCGGGACAGTAATGAAAAACTGTTTTTT. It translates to CASSLRDSNEKLFF.

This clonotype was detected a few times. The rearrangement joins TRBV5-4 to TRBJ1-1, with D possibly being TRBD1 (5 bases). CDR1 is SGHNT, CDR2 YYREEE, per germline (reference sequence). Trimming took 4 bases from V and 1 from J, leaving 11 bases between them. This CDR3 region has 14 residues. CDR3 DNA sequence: TGTGCCAGCAGCCCAGCTGACAGGAACACTGAAGCTTTCTTT. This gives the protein CASSPADRNTEAFF.

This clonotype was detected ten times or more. In nucleotides, the CDR3 is TGTGCCAGCAGTGAAGTTTTTGGGGGAGAAGCTTTCTTT. Its translation is CASSEVFGGEAFF. This rearrangement joins TRBV6-4 to TRBJ1-1; a weak D match, TRBD1 (5 bases). Germline V gives CDR1 MRHNA, CDR2 SNTAGT. The CDR3 covers 13 residues. Deletions cut 3 bases from V and 8 bases from J, with 13 bases between.

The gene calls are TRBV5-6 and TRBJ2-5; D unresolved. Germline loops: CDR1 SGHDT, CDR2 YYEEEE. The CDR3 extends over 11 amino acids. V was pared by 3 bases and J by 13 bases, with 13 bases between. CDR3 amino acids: CASSSRGERYF. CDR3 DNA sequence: TGTGCCAGCAGCTCGAGAGGCGAGCGGTACTTC. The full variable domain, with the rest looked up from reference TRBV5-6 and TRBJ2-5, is DAGVTQSPTHLIKTRGQQVTLRCSPKSGHDTVSWYQQALGQGPQFIFQYYEEEERQRGNFPDRFSGHQFPNYSSELNVNALLLGDSALYLCASSSRGERYFGPGTRLLVL.

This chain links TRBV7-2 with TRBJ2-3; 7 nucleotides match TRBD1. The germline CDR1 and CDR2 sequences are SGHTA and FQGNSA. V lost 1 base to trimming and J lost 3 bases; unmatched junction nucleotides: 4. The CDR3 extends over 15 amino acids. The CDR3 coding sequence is TGTGCCAGCAGCTTAGTACAGGGGAAGACAGATACGCAGTATTTT. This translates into CASSLVQGKTDTQYF.

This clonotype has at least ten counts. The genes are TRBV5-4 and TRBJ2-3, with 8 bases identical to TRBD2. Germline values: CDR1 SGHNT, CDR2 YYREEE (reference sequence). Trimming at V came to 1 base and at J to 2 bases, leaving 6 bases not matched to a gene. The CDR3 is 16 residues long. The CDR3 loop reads CASSLRSGGLTDTQYF. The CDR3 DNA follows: TGTGCCAGCAGCTTGAGATCGGGGGGGCTCACAGATACGCAGTATTTT.

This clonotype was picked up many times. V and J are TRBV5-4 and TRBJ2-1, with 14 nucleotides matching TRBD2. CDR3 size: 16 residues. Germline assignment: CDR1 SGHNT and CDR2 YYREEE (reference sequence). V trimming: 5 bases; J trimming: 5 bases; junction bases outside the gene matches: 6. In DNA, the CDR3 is TGTGCCAGCAGTCAGGGACTAGCGGGGGCCAACAATGAGCAGTTCTTC. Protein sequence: CASSQGLAGANNEQFF.

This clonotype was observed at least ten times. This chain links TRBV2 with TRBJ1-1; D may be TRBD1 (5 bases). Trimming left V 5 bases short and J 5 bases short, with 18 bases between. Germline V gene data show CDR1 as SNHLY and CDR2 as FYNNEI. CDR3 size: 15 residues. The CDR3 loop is CASSPTRTGSTEAFF. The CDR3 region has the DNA TGTGCCAGCAGTCCAACCCGAACAGGCTCTACTGAAGCTTTCTTT.

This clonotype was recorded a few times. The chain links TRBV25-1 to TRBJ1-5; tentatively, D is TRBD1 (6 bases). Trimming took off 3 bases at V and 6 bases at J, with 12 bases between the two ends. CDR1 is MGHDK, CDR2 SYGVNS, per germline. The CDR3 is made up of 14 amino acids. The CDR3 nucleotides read TGTGCCAGCAGTGATGTCACAGGGCTTCAGCCCCAGCATTTT. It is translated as CASSDVTGLQPQHF.

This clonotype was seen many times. CDR3 residues: CSARDSRDRFLQYF. The CDR3 DNA reads as TGCAGTGCTAGAGATTCTCGGGACCGCTTTCTCCAGTACTTC. The chain uses TRBV20-1 and TRBJ2-7; perhaps D is TRBD1 or TRBD2 (5 bases each). This CDR3 contains 14 residues. The V gene's germline CDR1 is DFQATT and CDR2 SNEGSKA (reference sequence). Trimming took off 0 bases at V and 10 bases at J, with 19 bases between the two ends.

The CDR3 coding sequence is TGCAGTGCTAGCAAGGGTAGCTCCTACAATGAGCAGTTCTTC. Protein product: CSASKGSSYNEQFF. The chain is built from TRBV20-1 and TRBJ2-1; the D is unclear. Trimming took off 3 bases at V and 0 bases at J, with 9 bases between the two ends. Germline V gene sequence: CDR1 DFQATT, CDR2 SNEGSKA (reference sequence). The CDR3 is 14 amino acids.

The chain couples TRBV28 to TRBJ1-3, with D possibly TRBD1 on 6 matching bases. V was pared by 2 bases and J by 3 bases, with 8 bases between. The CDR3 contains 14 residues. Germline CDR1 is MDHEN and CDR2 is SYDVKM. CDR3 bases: TGTGCCAGCAGTTTAGTAGGGGGTGGAAACACCATATATTTT. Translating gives CASSLVGGGNTIYF.

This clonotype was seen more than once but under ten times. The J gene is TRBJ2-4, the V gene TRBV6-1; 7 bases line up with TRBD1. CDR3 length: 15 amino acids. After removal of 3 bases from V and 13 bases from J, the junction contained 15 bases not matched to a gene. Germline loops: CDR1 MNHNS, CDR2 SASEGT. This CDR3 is CASSERTGGDNEQYF. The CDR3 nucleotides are TGTGCCAGCAGTGAGCGGACAGGTGGGGACAATGAGCAGTACTTC.

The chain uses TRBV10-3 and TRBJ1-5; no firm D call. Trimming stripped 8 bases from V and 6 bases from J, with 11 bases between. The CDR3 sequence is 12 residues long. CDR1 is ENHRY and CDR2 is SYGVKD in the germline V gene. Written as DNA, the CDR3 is TGTGCCATCGGACTGCCAAGTCAGCCCCAGCATTTT. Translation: CAIGLPSQPQHF.

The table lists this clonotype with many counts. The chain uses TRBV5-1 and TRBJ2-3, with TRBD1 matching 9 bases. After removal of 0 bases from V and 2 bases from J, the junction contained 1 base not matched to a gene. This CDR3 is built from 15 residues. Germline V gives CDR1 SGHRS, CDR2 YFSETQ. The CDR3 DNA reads TGCGCCAGCAGCTTGGGGGACAGGGACACAGATACGCAGTATTTT. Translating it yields CASSLGDRDTDTQYF.

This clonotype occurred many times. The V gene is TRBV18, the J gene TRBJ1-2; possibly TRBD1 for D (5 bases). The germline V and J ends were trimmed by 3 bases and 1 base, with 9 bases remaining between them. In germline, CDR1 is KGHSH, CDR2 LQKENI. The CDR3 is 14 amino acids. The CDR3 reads CASSPAGNNYGYTF. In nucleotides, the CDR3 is TGTGCCAGCTCACCGGCAGGGAATAACTATGGCTACACCTTC.

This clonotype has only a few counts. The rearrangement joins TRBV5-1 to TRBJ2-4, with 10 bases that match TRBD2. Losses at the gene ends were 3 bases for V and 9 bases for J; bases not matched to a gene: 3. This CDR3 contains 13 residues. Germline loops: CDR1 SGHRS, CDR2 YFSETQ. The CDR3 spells CASSSSGGVIQYF. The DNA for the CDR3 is TGCGCCAGCAGCTCAAGCGGGGGGGTCATTCAGTACTTC.

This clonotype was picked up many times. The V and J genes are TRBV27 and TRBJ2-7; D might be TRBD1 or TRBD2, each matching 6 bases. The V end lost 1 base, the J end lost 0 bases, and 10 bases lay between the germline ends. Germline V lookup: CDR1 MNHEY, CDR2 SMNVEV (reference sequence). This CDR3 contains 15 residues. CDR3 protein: CASSLYPGASYEQYF. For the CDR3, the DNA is TGTGCCAGCAGTTTATATCCGGGGGCCTCCTACGAGCAGTACTTC.

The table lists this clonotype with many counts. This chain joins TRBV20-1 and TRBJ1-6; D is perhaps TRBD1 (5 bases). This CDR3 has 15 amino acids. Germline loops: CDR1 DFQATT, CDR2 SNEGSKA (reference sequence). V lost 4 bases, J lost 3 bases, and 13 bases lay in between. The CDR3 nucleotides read TGCAGTGCTAACCAGGGCTCGGGCTATAATTCACCCCTCCACTTT. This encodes CSANQGSGYNSPLHF.

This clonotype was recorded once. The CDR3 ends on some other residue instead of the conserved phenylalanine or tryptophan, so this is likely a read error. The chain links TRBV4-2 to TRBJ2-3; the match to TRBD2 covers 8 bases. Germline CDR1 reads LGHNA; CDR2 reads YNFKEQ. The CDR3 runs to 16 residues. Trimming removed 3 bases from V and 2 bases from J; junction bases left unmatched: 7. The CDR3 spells CASSHGGGGSTDTQYC. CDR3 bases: TGTGCCAGCAGCCATGGTGGCGGGGGGTCCACAGATACGCAGTATTGT.

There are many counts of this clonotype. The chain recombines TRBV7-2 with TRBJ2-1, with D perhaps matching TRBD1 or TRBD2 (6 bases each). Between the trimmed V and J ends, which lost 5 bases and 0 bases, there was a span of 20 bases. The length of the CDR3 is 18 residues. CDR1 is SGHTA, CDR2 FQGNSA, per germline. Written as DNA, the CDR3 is TGTGCCAGCAGCCCCCGGGGGCGGCAGGGTCTCTCCTACAATGAGCAGTTCTTC. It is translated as CASSPRGRQGLSYNEQFF.

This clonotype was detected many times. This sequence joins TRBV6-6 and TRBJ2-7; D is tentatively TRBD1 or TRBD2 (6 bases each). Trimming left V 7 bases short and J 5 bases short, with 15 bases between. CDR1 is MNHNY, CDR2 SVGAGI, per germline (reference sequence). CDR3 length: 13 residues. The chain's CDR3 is CASTPRGAHEQYF. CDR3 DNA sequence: TGTGCCAGCACCCCGAGGGGGGCCCACGAGCAGTACTTC.

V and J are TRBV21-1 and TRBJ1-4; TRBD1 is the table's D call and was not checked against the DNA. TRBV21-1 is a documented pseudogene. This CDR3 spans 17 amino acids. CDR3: CASSLSAGAATNEKLFF. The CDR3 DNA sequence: TGTGCCAGCAGCCTCTCGGCAGGGGCTGCAACTAATGAAAAACTGTTTTTT.

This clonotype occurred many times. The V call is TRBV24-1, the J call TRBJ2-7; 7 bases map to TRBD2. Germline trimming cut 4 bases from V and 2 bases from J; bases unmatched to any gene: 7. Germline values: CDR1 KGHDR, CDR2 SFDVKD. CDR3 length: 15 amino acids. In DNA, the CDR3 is TGTGCCACCAGTGAGGGGGGGGGAGTCCCCTACGAGCAGTACTTC. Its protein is CATSEGGGVPYEQYF.